Here is one T cell receptor (beta chain) with its context. The authors' processing: Amplified reference gene primers provided the basis for estimating nucleated cell counts. Data came from immunoSEQ multiplex PCR; TCRdb stores just in-frame clones and leaves some out. The DNA was the basis for D and trimming; V, J and clone size are from that table. The table includes about 210,000 clones, over 75% detected once. The study drew participants aged about 18 to 95 years from some 25 US areas. Cohort 3 recovered donors had two negative PCRs, clearance, or symptom resolution. The data were obtained in a study of blood T cell repertoires in COVID-19. On the study more broadly: Nucleic acid was either cDNA or gDNA, and it came from T cells, B-cell-depleted T cells, or PBMCs.

CDR1 and CDR2 from the germline V gene are MNHEY and SMNVEV (reference sequence). Trimming cost V 4 bases and J 2 bases; bases outside gene matches: 9. The CDR3 sequence is 17 residues long. The TCR comes from a man aged 40-55 years who had recovered from COVID-19. The chain joins TRBV27 to TRBJ2-7; TRBD2 aligns across 12 bases. Sequencing was done on a sample of PBMCs or T cells enriched from blood (not recorded which). CDR3 residues: CASSSPTSGRFPYEQYF. CDR3 bases: TGTGCCAGCAGTTCCCCAACTAGCGGGAGGTTCCCCTACGAGCAGTACTTC.